This T cell receptor beta chain is from a study of T cells in Graves' hyperthyroidism and ophthalmopathy (dated by TCRdb to about 2019). At the level of the whole study: Peripheral blood samples were taken at the time of initial diagnosis, prior to any treatment. A discovery cohort of about a hundred patients, about 40 with Graves' ophthalmopathy and 55 to 65 with stable Graves' hyperthyroidism, was used to find distinguishing TCR V-J signatures. Prospective prediction of ophthalmopathy was tested in an independent validation cohort of fewer than 20 hyperthyroidism patients and roughly 16 patients who later progressed to ophthalmopathy. The 75 to 100 discovery patients were divided at random into training and test sets in a 7:3 ratio. Thyroid tissue and blood T-cell repertoires from six Graves' hyperthyroidism patients were also compared in the study. Following sampling, methimazole starting at 30 mg daily was given to hyperthyroidism patients, and high-dose intravenous methylprednisolone was given to ophthalmopathy patients. According to the paper, TCR Vbeta CDR3 sequencing was carried out on about 140 peripheral blood samples, which came from approximately 43 ophthalmopathy, under 85 hyperthyroidism and approximately 17 progressor patients. On the study overall, not on this receptor specifically: In validation, progression to ophthalmopathy was predicted by the model with 70% to 71% sensitivity and nearly 75% specificity, a median of roughly 6 months before onset. A 13 V-J signature model separated ophthalmopathy from stable hyperthyroidism, with around 88% sensitivity and roughly 84% specificity in cross-validation and 80%/75% in testing. Most expanded thyroid clonotypes (frequency above 0.001) were also found in blood, which suggests that blood repertoires may mirror thyroid immune responses. No statistical method was used to fix the sample size in advance, and group allocation was not hidden from the investigators.

The TCR beta CDR3 regions were amplified from the RNA transcripts. The TCR CDR3 was subjected to a first round of RT-PCR using the HTBI primer set and the Qiagen OneStep RT-PCR kit. Libraries were constructed in a second round of multiplex PCR, after which size selection and purification were carried out. The libraries were sequenced on an Illumina HiSeq2000 using paired-end 100 bp reads. The authors processed their data as follows. Raw data were processed with SOAPnuke, discarding reads with adapters, uncalled bases, mean Phred below 15, or no exact constant-primer or identifier match. COPE v1.2.5 was used to merge high-quality paired reads, and clonotypes were defined as unique nucleotide sequences. MiTCR v1.1 was used to align clonotypes to the IMGT TRBV, TRBD and TRBJ reference segments. The analysis included only V-J combinations with a frequency above 0.0001, which together covered 99% to 99.2% of the repertoires. A TCS score was defined as the ratio of F50 (clonal expansion) to E x V (chaos), with BLOSUM62-based TCRdist applied between CDR3 peptides within each V-J. Welch's t-statistics and random forest reduced roughly 540 V-J features to some 14, which were used in a naive Bayes classifier (R e1071). The similarity between thyroid and blood repertoires was quantified using the Morisita-Horn index. TCRdb reanalyzed the raw reads on its own, using fastp at Q25 for trimming and MiXCR for clone calling, and kept in-frame beta chains. Rows merge per CDR3 protein into single entries with the most common DNA and genes. TCRdb's processing, not the authors', yielded these V and J calls. The table for this sample lists some 800,000 distinct CDR3 sequences; 35% to 40% of them were counted only once. The ten largest account for about 8.9% of the sample.

CDR1 and CDR2 (SGHVS, FQNEAQ) derive from the germline V gene. Trimming at the junction amounts to 2 bases on V and 4 bases on J, and the germline ends lie 6 bases apart. Reading from cysteine to phenylalanine, the CDR3 counts 12 amino acids. The CDR3 DNA has 36 bases and is translated from base 1. Stable Graves' hyperthyroidism was defined as no progression to ophthalmopathy during 18 months of follow-up. Hyperthyroidism patients were newly diagnosed, with disease duration under 2 months, and aged 18 to 65 years. The study excluded patients with uncontrolled infections, other autoimmune diseases, pregnancy or lactation. Clinical symptoms, serum thyroxine and TRAb, thyroid ultrasound, and orbital computed tomography formed the basis for the diagnoses. PBMCs were separated from 7.5 to 10 ml of fresh peripheral blood using Ficoll-Paque density gradient centrifugation. Trizol reagent was used to extract total RNA, and RNA quality was then checked on an Agilent 2100 Bioanalyzer.

Points on this clonotype: Its antigen is currently not known. This clone may be a read error of a much larger clone one base away.

Sequencing was done on a sample of blood. The TCR sequence derives from a man between 18 and 29 years old with Graves' hyperthyroidism. The sequence is built from TRBV7-8 and TRBJ2-7; the D gene is perhaps TRBD2, on 5 matching bases. CDR3 protein: CASSLWEYEQYF. The nucleotide sequence is given as TGTGCCAGCAGCTTATGGGAGTACGAGCAGTACTTC. The CDR3, completed at both ends by the reference TRBV7-8 and TRBJ2-7 genes, gives the full variable domain GAGVSQSPRYKVAKRGQDVALRCDPISGHVSLFWYQQALGQGPEFLTYFQNEAQLDKSGLPSDRFFAERPEGSVSTLKIQRTQQEDSAVYLCASSLWEYEQYFGPGTRLTVT.